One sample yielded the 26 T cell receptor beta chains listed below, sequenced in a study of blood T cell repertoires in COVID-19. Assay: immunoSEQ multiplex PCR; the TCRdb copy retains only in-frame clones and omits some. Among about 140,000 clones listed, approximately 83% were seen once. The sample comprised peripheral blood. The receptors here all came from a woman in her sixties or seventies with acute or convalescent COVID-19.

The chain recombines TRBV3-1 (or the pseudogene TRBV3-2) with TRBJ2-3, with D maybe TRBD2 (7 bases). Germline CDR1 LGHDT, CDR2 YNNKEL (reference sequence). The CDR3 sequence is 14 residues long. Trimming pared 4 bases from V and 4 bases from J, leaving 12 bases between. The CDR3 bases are TGTGCCAGCAGCCGAAGGGGGGGCGCAGATACGCAGTATTTT. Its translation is CASSRRGGADTQYF.

CDR3 sequence: CAWKRGPGSYEQYF. The DNA for the CDR3 is TGTGCCTGGAAAAGGGGGCCCGGCTCCTACGAGCAGTACTTC. The gene calls are TRBV30 and TRBJ2-7, with 7 nucleotides matching TRBD1. CDR3 length: 14 amino acids. Germline V gives CDR1 GTSNPN, CDR2 SVGIG (reference sequence). Losses at the gene ends were 4 bases for V and 0 bases for J; bases not matched to a gene: 6.

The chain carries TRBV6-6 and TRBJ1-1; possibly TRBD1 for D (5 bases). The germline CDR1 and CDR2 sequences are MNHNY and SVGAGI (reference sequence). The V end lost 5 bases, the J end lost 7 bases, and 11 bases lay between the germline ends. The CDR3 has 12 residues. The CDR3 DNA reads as TGTGCCAGCAGTCCACGACAGCATGAAGCTTTCTTT. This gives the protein CASSPRQHEAFF.

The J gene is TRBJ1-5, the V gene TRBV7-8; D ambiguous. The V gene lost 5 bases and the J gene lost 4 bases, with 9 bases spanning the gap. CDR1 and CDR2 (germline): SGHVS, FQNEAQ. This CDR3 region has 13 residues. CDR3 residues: CASSPRLNQPQHF. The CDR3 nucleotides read TGTGCCAGCAGCCCTAGATTAAATCAGCCCCAGCATTTT.

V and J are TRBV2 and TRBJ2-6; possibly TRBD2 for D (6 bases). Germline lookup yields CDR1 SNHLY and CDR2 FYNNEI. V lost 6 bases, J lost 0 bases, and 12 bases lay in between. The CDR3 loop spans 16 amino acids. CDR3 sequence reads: CASRPPGSSGANVLTF. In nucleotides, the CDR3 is TGTGCCAGCAGACCACCCGGGAGCTCTGGGGCCAACGTCCTGACTTTC.

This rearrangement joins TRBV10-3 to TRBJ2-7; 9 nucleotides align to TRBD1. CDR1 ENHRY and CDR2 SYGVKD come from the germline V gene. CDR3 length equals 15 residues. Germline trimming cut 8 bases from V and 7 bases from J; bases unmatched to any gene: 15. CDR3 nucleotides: TGTGCCATCCAACAGGCACAGGGGGCGCGAACAGAGCAGTACTTC. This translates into CAIQQAQGARTEQYF.

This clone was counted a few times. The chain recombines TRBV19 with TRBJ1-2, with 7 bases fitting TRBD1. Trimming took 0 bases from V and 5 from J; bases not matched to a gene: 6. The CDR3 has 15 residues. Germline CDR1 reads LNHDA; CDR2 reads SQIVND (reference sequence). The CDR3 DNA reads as TGTGCCAGTAGTATAGACAGGGGACAGCATTATGGCTACACCTTC. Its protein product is CASSIDRGQHYGYTF.

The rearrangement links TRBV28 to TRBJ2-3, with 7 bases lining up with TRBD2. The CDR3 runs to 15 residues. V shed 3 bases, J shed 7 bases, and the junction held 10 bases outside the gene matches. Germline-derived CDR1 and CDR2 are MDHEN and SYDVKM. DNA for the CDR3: TGTGCCAGCAGTTTCAGGTGGGAGGGCCGTAATACGCAGTATTTT. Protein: CASSFRWEGRNTQYF.

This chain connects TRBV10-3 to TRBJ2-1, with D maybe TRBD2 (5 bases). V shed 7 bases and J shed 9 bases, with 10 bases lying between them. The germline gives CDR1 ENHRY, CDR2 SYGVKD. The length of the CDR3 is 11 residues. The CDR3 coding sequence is TGTGCCATCACGAGGGCTAGTGAGCAGTTCTTC. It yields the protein CAITRASEQFF.

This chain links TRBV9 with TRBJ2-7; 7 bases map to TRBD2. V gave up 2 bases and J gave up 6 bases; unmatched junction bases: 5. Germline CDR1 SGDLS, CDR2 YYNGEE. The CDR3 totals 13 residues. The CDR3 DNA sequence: TGTGCCAGCAGCGTCGGGGGGAGAAGCGAGCAGTACTTC. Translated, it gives CASSVGGRSEQYF.

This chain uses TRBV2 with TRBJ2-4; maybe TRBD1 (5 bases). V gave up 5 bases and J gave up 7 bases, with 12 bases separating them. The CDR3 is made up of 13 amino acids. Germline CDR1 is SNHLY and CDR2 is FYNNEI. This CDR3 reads CASSPGPGNIQYF. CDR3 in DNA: TGTGCCAGCAGTCCTGGGCCAGGGAACATTCAGTACTTC.

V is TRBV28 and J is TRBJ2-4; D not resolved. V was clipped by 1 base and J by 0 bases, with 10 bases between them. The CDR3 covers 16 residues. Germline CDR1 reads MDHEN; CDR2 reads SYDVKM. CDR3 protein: CASSLFQRLAKNIQYF. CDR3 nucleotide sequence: TGTGCCAGCAGTTTATTCCAGCGTTTAGCCAAAAACATTCAGTACTTC.

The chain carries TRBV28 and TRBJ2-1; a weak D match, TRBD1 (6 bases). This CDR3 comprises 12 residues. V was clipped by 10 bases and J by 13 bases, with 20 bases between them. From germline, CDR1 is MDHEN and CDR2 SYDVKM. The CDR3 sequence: CATTGPLAHQFF. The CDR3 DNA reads TGTGCCACGACAGGTCCTTTAGCCCATCAGTTCTTC.

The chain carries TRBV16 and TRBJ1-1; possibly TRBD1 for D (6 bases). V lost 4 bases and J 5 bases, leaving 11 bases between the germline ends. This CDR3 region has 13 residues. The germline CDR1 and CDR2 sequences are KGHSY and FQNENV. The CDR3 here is CASSLRGGTEAFF. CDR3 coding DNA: TGTGCCAGCAGCCTCAGGGGAGGGACTGAAGCTTTCTTT. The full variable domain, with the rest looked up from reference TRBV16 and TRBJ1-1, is GEEVAQTPKHLVRGEGQKAKLYCAPIKGHSYVFWYQQVLKNEFKFLISFQNENVFDETGMPKERFSAKCLPNSPCSLEIQATKLEDSAVYFCASSLRGGTEAFFGQGTRLTVV.

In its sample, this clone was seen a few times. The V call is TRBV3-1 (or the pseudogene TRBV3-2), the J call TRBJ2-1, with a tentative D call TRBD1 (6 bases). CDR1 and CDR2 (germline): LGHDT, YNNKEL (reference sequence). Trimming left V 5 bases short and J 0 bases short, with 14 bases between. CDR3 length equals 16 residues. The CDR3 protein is CASSFRTDASYNEQFF. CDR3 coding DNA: TGTGCCAGCAGCTTCCGGACAGACGCCTCCTACAATGAGCAGTTCTTC.

CDR3 DNA sequence: TGTGCCAGTAGTACCCCGACAGGGATCGATGGCTACACCTTC. It codes for CASSTPTGIDGYTF. This sequence joins TRBV19 and TRBJ1-2; 7 bases map to TRBD1. This CDR3 has 14 amino acids. Germline loops: CDR1 LNHDA, CDR2 SQIVND (reference sequence). The J segment lost 6 bases and the V segment lost 4 bases, leaving 8 bases of the junction unmatched.

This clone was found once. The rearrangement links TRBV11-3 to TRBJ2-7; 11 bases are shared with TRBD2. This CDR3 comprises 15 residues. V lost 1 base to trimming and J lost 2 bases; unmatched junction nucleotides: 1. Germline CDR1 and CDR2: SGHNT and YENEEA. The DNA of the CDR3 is TGTGCCAGCAGCTTAGGGGGACTAGCGGCCTACGAGCAGTACTTC. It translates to CASSLGGLAAYEQYF.

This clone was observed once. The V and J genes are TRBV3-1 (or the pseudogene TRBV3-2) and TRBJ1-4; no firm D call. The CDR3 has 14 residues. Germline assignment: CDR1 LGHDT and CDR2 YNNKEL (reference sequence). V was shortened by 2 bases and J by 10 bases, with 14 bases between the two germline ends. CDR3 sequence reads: CASSQHPPQAKLFF. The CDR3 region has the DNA TGTGCCAGCAGCCAACATCCCCCCCAGGCAAAACTGTTTTTT.

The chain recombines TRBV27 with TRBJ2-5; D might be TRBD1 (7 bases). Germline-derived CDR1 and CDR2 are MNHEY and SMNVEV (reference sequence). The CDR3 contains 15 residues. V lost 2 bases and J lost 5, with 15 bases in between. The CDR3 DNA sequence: TGTGCCAGCAGTTTAAGAGGGGGCGCGGGGGAGACCCAGTACTTC. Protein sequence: CASSLRGGAGETQYF.

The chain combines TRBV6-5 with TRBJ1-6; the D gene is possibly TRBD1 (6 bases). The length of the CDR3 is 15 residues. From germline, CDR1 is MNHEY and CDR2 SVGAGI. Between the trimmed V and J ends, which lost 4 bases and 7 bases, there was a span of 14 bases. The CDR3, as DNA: TGTGCCAGCAGTTTACAACGGACAGCCAATTCACCCCTCCACTTT. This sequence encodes CASSLQRTANSPLHF.

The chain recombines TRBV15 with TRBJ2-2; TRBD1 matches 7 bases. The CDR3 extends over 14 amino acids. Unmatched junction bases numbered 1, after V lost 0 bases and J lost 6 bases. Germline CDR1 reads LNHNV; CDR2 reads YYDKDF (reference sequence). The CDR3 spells CATSRDQGAGELFF. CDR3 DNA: TGTGCCACCAGCAGAGATCAGGGGGCCGGGGAGCTGTTTTTT.

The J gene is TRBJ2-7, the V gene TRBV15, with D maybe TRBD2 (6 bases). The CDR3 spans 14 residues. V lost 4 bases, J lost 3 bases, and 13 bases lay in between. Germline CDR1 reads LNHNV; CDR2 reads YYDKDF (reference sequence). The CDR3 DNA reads TGTGCCACCAGCACCGCTAGCGCTTACTACGAGCAGTACTTC. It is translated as CATSTASAYYEQYF. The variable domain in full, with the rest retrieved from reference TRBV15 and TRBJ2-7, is DAMVIQNPRYQVTQFGKPVTLSCSQTLNHNVMYWYQQKSSQAPKLLFHYYDKDFNNEADTPDNFQSRRPNTSFCFLDIRSPGLGDTAMYLCATSTASAYYEQYFGPGTRLTVT.

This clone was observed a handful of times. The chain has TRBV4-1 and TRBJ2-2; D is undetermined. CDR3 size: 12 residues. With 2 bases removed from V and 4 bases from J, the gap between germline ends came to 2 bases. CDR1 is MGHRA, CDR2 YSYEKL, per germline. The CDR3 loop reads CASSQLTGELFF. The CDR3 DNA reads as TGCGCCAGCAGCCAACTCACCGGGGAGCTGTTTTTT.

In DNA form, the CDR3 reads TGTGCCAGCAGCTTGCAGGGCAGCTCTGGAAACACCATATATTTT. Its protein is CASSLQGSSGNTIYF. The V call is TRBV7-3, the J call TRBJ1-3; TRBD1 might be the D (5 bases). From germline, CDR1 is SGHTA and CDR2 FQGTGA. V lost 3 bases to trimming and J lost 0 bases, with 9 bases between them. The CDR3 runs 15 residues.

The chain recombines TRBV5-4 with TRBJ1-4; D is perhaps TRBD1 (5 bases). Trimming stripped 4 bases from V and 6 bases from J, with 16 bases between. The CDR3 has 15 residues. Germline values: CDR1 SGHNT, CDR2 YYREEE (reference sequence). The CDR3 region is CASSPTAGRDEKLFF. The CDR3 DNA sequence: TGTGCCAGCAGCCCCACGGCAGGGAGGGATGAAAAACTGTTTTTT.

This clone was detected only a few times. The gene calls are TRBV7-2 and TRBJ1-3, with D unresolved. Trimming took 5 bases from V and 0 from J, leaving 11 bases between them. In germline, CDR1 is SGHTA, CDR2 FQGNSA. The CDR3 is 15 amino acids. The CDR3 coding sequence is TGTGCCAGCAGCACCGGACTGCTCTCTGGAAACACCATATATTTT. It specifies CASSTGLLSGNTIYF.